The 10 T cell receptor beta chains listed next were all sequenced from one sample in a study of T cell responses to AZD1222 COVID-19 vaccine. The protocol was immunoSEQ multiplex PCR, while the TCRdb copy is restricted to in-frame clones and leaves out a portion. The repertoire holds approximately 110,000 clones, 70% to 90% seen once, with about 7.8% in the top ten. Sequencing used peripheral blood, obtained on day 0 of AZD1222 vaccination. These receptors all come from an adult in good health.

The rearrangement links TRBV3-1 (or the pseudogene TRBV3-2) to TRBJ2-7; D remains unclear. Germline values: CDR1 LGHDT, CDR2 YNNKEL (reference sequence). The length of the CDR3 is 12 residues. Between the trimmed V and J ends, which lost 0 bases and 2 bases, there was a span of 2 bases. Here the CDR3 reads CASSQEPYEQYF. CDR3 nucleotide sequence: TGTGCCAGCAGCCAAGAACCCTACGAGCAGTACTTC.

The CDR3: CASSRTGGNNYGYTF. The DNA of the CDR3 is TGCGCCAGCAGCAGGACAGGGGGTAATAACTATGGCTACACCTTC. The rearrangement joins TRBV4-1 to TRBJ1-2, with 10 bases that match TRBD1. The CDR3 runs 15 residues. The V segment lost 5 bases and the J segment 1 base; nucleotides outside the gene matches: 4. Looked up from germline, CDR1 is MGHRA and CDR2 is YSYEKL.

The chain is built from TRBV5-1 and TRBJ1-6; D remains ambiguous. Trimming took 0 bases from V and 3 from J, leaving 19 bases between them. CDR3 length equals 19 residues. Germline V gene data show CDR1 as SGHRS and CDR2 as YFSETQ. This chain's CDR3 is CASSLGEAGSFDYNSPLHF. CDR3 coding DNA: TGCGCCAGCAGCTTGGGAGAGGCGGGCAGCTTCGACTATAATTCACCCCTCCACTTT.

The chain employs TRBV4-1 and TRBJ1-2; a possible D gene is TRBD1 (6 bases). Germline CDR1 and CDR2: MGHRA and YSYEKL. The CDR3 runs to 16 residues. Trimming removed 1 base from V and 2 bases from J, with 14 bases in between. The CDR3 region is CASSQAGTGRNYGYTF. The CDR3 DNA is TGCGCCAGCAGCCAAGCTGGTACAGGGAGGAACTATGGCTACACCTTC.

This CDR3 reads CASSHPKRDTQYF. DNA for the CDR3: TGTGCCAGCAGCCATCCCAAGAGGGATACGCAGTATTTT. The chain uses TRBV3-1 (or the pseudogene TRBV3-2) and TRBJ2-3; D gene unclear. Germline V gene lookup returns CDR1 LGHDT and CDR2 YNNKEL (reference sequence). This CDR3 is built from 13 residues. V shed 3 bases and J shed 6 bases, with 10 bases lying between them.

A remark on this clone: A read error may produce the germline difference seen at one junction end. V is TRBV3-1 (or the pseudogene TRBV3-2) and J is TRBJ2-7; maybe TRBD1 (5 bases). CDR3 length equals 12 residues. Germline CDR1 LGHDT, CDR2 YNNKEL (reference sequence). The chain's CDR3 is CASSQEKGAADF. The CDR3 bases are TGTGCCAGCAGCCAAGAAAAAGGGGCCGCTGACTTC.

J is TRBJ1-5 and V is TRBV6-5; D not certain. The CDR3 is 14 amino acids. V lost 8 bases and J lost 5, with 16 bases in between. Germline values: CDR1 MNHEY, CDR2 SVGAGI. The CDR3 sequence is CASLVTVGHQPQHF. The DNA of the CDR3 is TGTGCCAGCCTAGTGACTGTGGGTCATCAGCCCCAGCATTTT.

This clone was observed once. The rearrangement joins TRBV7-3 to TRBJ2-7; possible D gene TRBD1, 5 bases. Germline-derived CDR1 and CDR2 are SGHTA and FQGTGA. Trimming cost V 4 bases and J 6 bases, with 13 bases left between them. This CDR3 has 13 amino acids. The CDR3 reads CASSYQGIGEQYF. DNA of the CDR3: TGTGCCAGCAGCTACCAGGGAATTGGCGAGCAGTACTTC.

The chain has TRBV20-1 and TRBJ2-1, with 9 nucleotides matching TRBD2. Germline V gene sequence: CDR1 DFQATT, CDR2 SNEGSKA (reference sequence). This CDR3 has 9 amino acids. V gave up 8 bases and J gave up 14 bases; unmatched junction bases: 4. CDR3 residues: CSLAGSEFF. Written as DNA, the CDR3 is TGCAGTCTAGCGGGGTCAGAGTTCTTC.

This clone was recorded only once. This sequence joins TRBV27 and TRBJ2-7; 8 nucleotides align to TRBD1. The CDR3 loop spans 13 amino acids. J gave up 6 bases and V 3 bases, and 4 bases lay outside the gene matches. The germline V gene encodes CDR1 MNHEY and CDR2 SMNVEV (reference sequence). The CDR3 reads CASSFQGAVEQYF. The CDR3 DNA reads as TGTGCCAGCAGTTTCCAGGGGGCTGTCGAGCAGTACTTC.